Shown below are 15 T cell receptor beta chains from a single sample sequenced in a study of shared clonotypes between healthy human individuals. CD45RO-negative, CCR7-positively selected cells formed the naive CD8 fraction, excluding terminally differentiated effector memory CD45RA+ cells. Assay used: immunoSEQ multiplex PCR; TCRdb lists only in-frame clones, some missing. Among fewer than 800,000 clones listed, approximately 90% were seen once. Sequences were obtained from naive CD8+ T cells sorted from blood. The receptor set was obtained from a man younger than 45 in good health.

V gene TRBV7-9 combines with J gene TRBJ1-3; D remains unclear. V gave up 5 bases and J gave up 8 bases, with 10 bases separating them. Germline lookup yields CDR1 SEHNR and CDR2 FQNEAQ (reference sequence). The CDR3 consists of 12 residues. This CDR3 is CASSPVADTIYF. The CDR3 DNA reads as TGTGCCAGCAGCCCAGTGGCCGACACCATATATTTT.

The V call is TRBV5-1, the J call TRBJ2-1; 7 nucleotides match TRBD2. CDR1 SGHRS and CDR2 YFSETQ come from the germline V gene. This CDR3 has 18 amino acids. Germline trimming cut 3 bases from V and 5 bases from J; bases unmatched to any gene: 17. The chain's CDR3 is CASSSLPGLSISNNEQFF. In DNA, the CDR3 is TGCGCCAGCAGCTCTTTACCGGGACTAAGCATTTCGAACAATGAGCAGTTCTTC.

The chain has TRBV19 and TRBJ2-2; no reliable D call. CDR1 and CDR2 from the germline V gene are LNHDA and SQIVND (reference sequence). V was pared by 3 bases and J by 6 bases, with 5 bases between. The CDR3 extends over 12 amino acids. CDR3 coding DNA: TGTGCCAGTAGTATTACTCCCGGGGAGCTGTTTTTT. Its translation: CASSITPGELFF.

About this clone: Other nucleotide sequences from this sample produce the same CDR3. The chain links TRBV11-2 to TRBJ2-7; 7 nucleotides line up with TRBD1. V lost 1 base and J lost 2; bases outside the gene matches: 2. Germline V lookup: CDR1 SGHAT, CDR2 FQNNGV. CDR3 length: 14 residues. Here the CDR3 reads CASSLVGTAYEQYF. Written as DNA, the CDR3 is TGTGCCAGCAGCTTAGTGGGGACAGCCTACGAGCAGTACTTC.

The chain couples TRBV7-6 to TRBJ2-1; D remains ambiguous. The V gene lost 5 bases and the J gene lost 9 bases, with 14 bases spanning the gap. The CDR3 contains 13 residues. Per germline, CDR1 SGHVS and CDR2 FNYEAQ. In DNA form, the CDR3 reads TGTGCCAGCAGCCACAGACCCGACCTTGAGCAGTTCTTC. Protein product: CASSHRPDLEQFF. Based on the CDR3 plus reference TRBV7-6 and TRBJ2-1, the full variable domain is GAGVSQSPRYKVTKRGQDVALRCDPISGHVSLYWYRQALGQGPEFLTYFNYEAQQDKSGLPNDRFSAERPEGSISTLTIQRTEQRDSAMYRCASSHRPDLEQFFGPGTRLTVL.

This clone was detected once. The chain has TRBV7-8 and TRBJ2-7, with 7 bases identical to TRBD1. Germline V gene lookup returns CDR1 SGHVS and CDR2 FQNEAQ. CDR3 length: 12 residues. V lost 4 bases, J lost 6 bases, and 3 bases stayed unmatched. This chain's CDR3 is CASSSTGPEQYF. CDR3 nucleotide sequence: TGTGCCAGCAGCTCGACAGGGCCCGAGCAGTACTTC.

This chain joins TRBV9 and TRBJ2-1; D call uncertain. This CDR3 contains 15 residues. Germline CDR1 reads SGDLS; CDR2 reads YYNGEE. Trimming shortened V by 0 bases and J by 3 bases, and 10 bases separated the two germline ends. CDR3 amino acids: CASSVEGRIYNEQFF. DNA for the CDR3: TGTGCCAGCAGCGTAGAGGGCAGGATCTACAATGAGCAGTTCTTC.

This clone came up a few times. V gene TRBV19 combines with J gene TRBJ1-2, with D possibly TRBD1 on 6 matching bases. CDR1 and CDR2 from the germline V gene are LNHDA and SQIVND (reference sequence). This CDR3 is built from 14 residues. With 3 bases removed from V and 2 bases from J, the gap between germline ends came to 10 bases. The CDR3 protein is CASSIPGANYGYTF. DNA for the CDR3: TGTGCCAGTAGTATTCCGGGGGCGAACTATGGCTACACCTTC.

The chain couples TRBV28 to TRBJ2-5; no firm D call. CDR3 length equals 14 residues. The V end lost 6 bases, the J end lost 5 bases, and 16 bases lay between the germline ends. In germline, CDR1 is MDHEN, CDR2 SYDVKM. The CDR3 nucleotides read TGTGCCAGCAGCTCCCGACTTGAGCGTGAGACCCAGTACTTC. Translated, it gives CASSSRLERETQYF.

In its sample, this clone was seen once. The rearrangement uses TRBV5-1 and TRBJ2-5; 15 bases line up with TRBD2. Trimming removed 4 bases from V and 5 bases from J; junction bases left unmatched: 12. Germline V gives CDR1 SGHRS, CDR2 YFSETQ. The CDR3 spans 18 residues. The chain's CDR3 is CASSPEGTSGRFGETQYF. The DNA for the CDR3 is TGCGCCAGCAGCCCCGAAGGGACTAGCGGGAGGTTTGGGGAGACCCAGTACTTC.

The chain is built from TRBV6-5 and TRBJ2-2; D is unclear. V dropped 6 bases and J dropped 6 bases, with 14 bases sitting between them. CDR3 size: 14 residues. Germline V gene data show CDR1 as MNHEY and CDR2 as SVGAGI. CDR3 sequence: CASSPGVSSGELFF. CDR3 DNA: TGTGCCAGCAGCCCTGGCGTGTCATCCGGGGAGCTGTTTTTT.

The gene calls are TRBV7-9 and TRBJ1-2; D is unresolved. The CDR3 is 19 residues long. Per the germline V gene, CDR1 is SEHNR and CDR2 is FQNEAQ (reference sequence). Trimming took off 5 bases at V and 3 bases at J, with 28 bases between the two ends. As DNA, the CDR3 is TGTGCCAGCAGCCCCCTTGAGGAGTCGACCCACCTGAACTACTATGGCTACACCTTC. It is translated as CASSPLEESTHLNYYGYTF.

The chain carries TRBV7-9 and TRBJ2-7; D remains unclear. The CDR3 extends over 14 amino acids. In germline, CDR1 is SEHNR, CDR2 FQNEAQ (reference sequence). V was cut by 0 bases and J by 5 bases, with 11 bases left in between. The CDR3 DNA is TGTGCCAGCAGCTTAGCGTCGTCCGTGGACGAGCAGTACTTC. It is translated as CASSLASSVDEQYF.

Only one count was recorded for this clone. The V gene is TRBV2, the J gene TRBJ2-7, with D possibly called TRBD1 or TRBD2 (5 bases each). Deletions cut 7 bases from V and 0 bases from J, with 10 bases between. Germline loops: CDR1 SNHLY, CDR2 FYNNEI. There are 13 residues in the CDR3. CDR3 sequence: CASKGTSSYEQYF. In nucleotides, the CDR3 is TGTGCCAGCAAAGGGACGAGCTCCTACGAGCAGTACTTC.

This chain links TRBV7-8 with TRBJ1-1, with D maybe TRBD1 (5 bases). V shed 0 bases and J shed 8 bases, with 22 bases lying between them. The CDR3 has 17 amino acids. Germline CDR1 reads SGHVS; CDR2 reads FQNEAQ. CDR3 region: CASSLAPRWGSMKEAFF. Written as DNA, the CDR3 is TGTGCCAGCAGCTTAGCACCAAGGTGGGGCAGTATGAAAGAAGCTTTCTTT.